Listed below are T cell receptor beta chains from one sample, sequenced in a study of blood T cell repertoires in COVID-19. Generated by immunoSEQ multiplex PCR, the TCRdb table keeps only in-frame clones and is missing some. The sample records 250,000 to 350,000 clones, 86% being singletons. The sample taken for sequencing was peripheral blood. The receptors here all came from a woman younger than 45 with active or convalescent COVID-19. Both conserved end residues are part of each CDR3. The D gene is left open where the match is weak. Some rows mark clone size as missing; the rest say once, few, many or name a class of expanded clone.

j_call: TRBJ1-6
v_call: TRBV6-5
cdr3_length: 15
clone_size: .
d_call: .
cdr3_aa: CASRGGGLVNSPLHF
cdr3_nt: TGTGCCAGCAGGGGAGGGGGTCTCGTTAATTCACCCCTCCACTTT

j_call: TRBJ1-2
v_call: TRBV19
cdr3_length: 13
clone_size: .
d_call: TRBD1
cdr3_aa: CASRDRELGGYTF
cdr3_nt: TGTGCCAGCCGGGACAGGGAACTCGGCGGCTACACCTTC

j_call: TRBJ2-3
v_call: TRBV9
cdr3_length: 18
clone_size: once
d_call: TRBD2
cdr3_aa: CASSVDFQAGASTDTQYF
cdr3_nt: TGTGCCAGCAGCGTAGATTTCCAAGCGGGGGCTAGCACAGATACGCAGTATTTT

j_call: TRBJ1-5
v_call: TRBV15
cdr3_length: 15
clone_size: .
d_call: TRBD1
cdr3_aa: CATSRVRQGNQPQHF
cdr3_nt: TGTGCCACCAGCAGAGTGAGACAGGGGAATCAGCCCCAGCATTTT

j_call: TRBJ2-7
v_call: TRBV2
cdr3_length: 12
clone_size: .
d_call: .
cdr3_aa: CASRSPGSEQYF
cdr3_nt: TGTGCCAGCAGAAGCCCTGGGAGTGAGCAGTACTTC

j_call: TRBJ1-1
v_call: TRBV7-8
cdr3_length: 16
clone_size: .
d_call: .
cdr3_aa: CASSLEPGQGGTEAFF
cdr3_nt: TGTGCCAGCAGCTTAGAACCCGGGCAGGGAGGGACTGAAGCTTTCTTT

j_call: TRBJ1-1
v_call: TRBV7-9
cdr3_length: 19
clone_size: .
d_call: TRBD1
cdr3_aa: CASSSRNPTGTGMNTEAFF
cdr3_nt: TGTGCCAGCAGCTCCCGGAACCCGACAGGGACGGGGATGAACACTGAAGCTTTCTTT

j_call: TRBJ1-4
v_call: TRBV2
cdr3_length: 15
clone_size: .
d_call: TRBD1
cdr3_aa: CASSPGTGYNEKLFF
cdr3_nt: TGTGCCAGCAGCCCAGGGACAGGCTATAATGAAAAACTGTTTTTT

j_call: TRBJ2-1
v_call: TRBV3-1/TRBV3-2
cdr3_length: 16
clone_size: .
d_call: TRBD1
cdr3_aa: CASSRDGQGARNEQFF
cdr3_nt: TGTGCCAGCAGCCGCGACGGCCAGGGGGCTCGGAATGAGCAGTTCTTC

j_call: TRBJ1-1
v_call: TRBV14
cdr3_length: 17
clone_size: .
d_call: .
cdr3_aa: CASSPRQLLPMNTEAFF
cdr3_nt: TGTGCCAGCAGCCCCCGACAGCTCCTCCCCATGAACACTGAAGCTTTCTTT

j_call: TRBJ1-1
v_call: TRBV6-5
cdr3_length: 12
clone_size: .
d_call: .
cdr3_aa: CASSLDSFGAFF
cdr3_nt: TGTGCCAGCAGCCTGGACAGTTTTGGAGCTTTCTTT

j_call: TRBJ1-5
v_call: TRBV20-1
cdr3_length: 13
clone_size: .
d_call: .
cdr3_aa: CSASWAPNQPQHF
cdr3_nt: TGCAGTGCTAGTTGGGCACCGAATCAGCCCCAGCATTTT

j_call: TRBJ2-7
v_call: TRBV2
cdr3_length: 13
clone_size: .
d_call: TRBD1
cdr3_aa: CASKGDRAYEQYF
cdr3_nt: TGTGCCAGCAAGGGGGACAGGGCCTACGAGCAGTACTTC

j_call: TRBJ1-2
v_call: TRBV6-2/TRBV6-3
cdr3_length: 13
clone_size: .
d_call: TRBD1
cdr3_aa: CASRPGQVGGYTF
cdr3_nt: TGTGCCAGCAGACCTGGACAGGTTGGAGGCTACACCTTC

j_call: TRBJ1-1
v_call: TRBV15
cdr3_length: 13
clone_size: .
d_call: .
cdr3_aa: CATSPRESTEAFF
cdr3_nt: TGTGCCACCAGCCCGCGGGAAAGCACTGAAGCTTTCTTT

j_call: TRBJ1-3
v_call: TRBV9
cdr3_length: 14
clone_size: .
d_call: .
cdr3_aa: CASSPEGSGNTIYF
cdr3_nt: TGTGCCAGCAGCCCCGAGGGCTCTGGAAACACCATATATTTT

j_call: TRBJ2-3
v_call: TRBV6-5
cdr3_length: 15
clone_size: .
d_call: TRBD1
cdr3_aa: CASSRTGEGTDTQYF
cdr3_nt: TGTGCCAGCAGCCGGACAGGGGAGGGCACAGATACGCAGTATTTT

j_call: TRBJ2-3
v_call: TRBV29-1
cdr3_length: 15
clone_size: .
d_call: .
cdr3_aa: CSAPTSGSFTDTQYF
cdr3_nt: TGCAGCGCGCCAACAAGTGGCTCCTTCACAGATACGCAGTATTTT

j_call: TRBJ1-2
v_call: TRBV30
cdr3_length: 15
clone_size: few
d_call: TRBD1
cdr3_aa: CAWSTARGRAYGYTF
cdr3_nt: TGTGCCTGGAGCACCGCCAGGGGGCGAGCCTATGGCTACACCTTC

j_call: TRBJ2-1
v_call: TRBV19
cdr3_length: 18
clone_size: .
d_call: TRBD2
cdr3_aa: CASSIRAGGPVAYNEQFF
cdr3_nt: TGTGCCAGTAGTATAAGAGCGGGGGGGCCTGTAGCCTACAATGAGCAGTTCTTC

j_call: TRBJ1-5
v_call: TRBV7-2
cdr3_length: 15
clone_size: once
d_call: .
cdr3_aa: CASSLYGLSNQPQHF
cdr3_nt: TGTGCCAGCAGCCTATATGGACTGAGCAATCAGCCCCAGCATTTT

j_call: TRBJ1-5
v_call: TRBV24-1
cdr3_length: 14
clone_size: .
d_call: .
cdr3_aa: CATSDPGVAEPQHF
cdr3_nt: TGTGCCACCAGTGACCCGGGGGTCGCGGAGCCCCAGCATTTT

j_call: TRBJ1-3
v_call: TRBV10-3
cdr3_length: 15
clone_size: .
d_call: .
cdr3_aa: CATLGRGARGNTIYF
cdr3_nt: TGTGCCACCTTAGGCCGGGGGGCCCGTGGAAACACCATATATTTT

j_call: TRBJ2-1
v_call: TRBV15
cdr3_length: 15
clone_size: .
d_call: TRBD2
cdr3_aa: CATKIIAGGPNEQFF
cdr3_nt: TGTGCCACCAAGATAATAGCGGGGGGGCCTAATGAGCAGTTCTTC

j_call: TRBJ2-2
v_call: TRBV6-4
cdr3_length: 16
clone_size: .
d_call: .
cdr3_aa: CASSEEDRGADRRAFF
cdr3_nt: TGTGCCAGCAGTGAAGAGGACCGGGGAGCTGACAGGCGGGCGTTTTTT

j_call: TRBJ2-5
v_call: TRBV7-9
cdr3_length: 14
clone_size: .
d_call: TRBD1
cdr3_aa: CASSLTTGGETQYF
cdr3_nt: TGTGCCAGCAGCTTAACGACAGGGGGAGAGACCCAGTACTTC

j_call: TRBJ2-7
v_call: TRBV7-8
cdr3_length: 12
clone_size: .
d_call: .
cdr3_aa: CASSLSSHEQYF
cdr3_nt: TGTGCCAGCAGCTTATCGTCCCACGAGCAGTACTTC

j_call: TRBJ1-2
v_call: TRBV29-1
cdr3_length: 13
clone_size: .
d_call: .
cdr3_aa: CSVGWGMGYGYTF
cdr3_nt: TGCAGCGTTGGGTGGGGCATGGGCTATGGCTACACCTTC

j_call: TRBJ1-2
v_call: TRBV7-9
cdr3_length: 16
clone_size: once
d_call: .
cdr3_aa: CASSLGWGTDPYGYTF
cdr3_nt: TGTGCCAGCAGCTTAGGCTGGGGGACTGACCCATATGGCTACACCTTC

j_call: TRBJ2-5
v_call: TRBV27
cdr3_length: 13
clone_size: .
d_call: TRBD1
cdr3_aa: CASSPGTGGTQYF
cdr3_nt: TGTGCCAGTAGCCCCGGGACAGGGGGGACCCAGTACTTC

j_call: TRBJ1-4
v_call: TRBV6-1
cdr3_length: 15
clone_size: .
d_call: TRBD1
cdr3_aa: CASSDMTGVDEKLFF
cdr3_nt: TGTGCCAGCAGTGACATGACAGGGGTTGATGAAAAACTGTTTTTT

j_call: TRBJ2-3
v_call: TRBV27
cdr3_length: 18
clone_size: .
d_call: .
cdr3_aa: CASSLLAVTVLSSDTQYF
cdr3_nt: TGTGCCAGCAGTTTATTGGCGGTGACGGTCCTTAGTTCAGATACGCAGTATTTT

j_call: TRBJ1-5
v_call: TRBV28
cdr3_length: 14
clone_size: .
d_call: TRBD1
cdr3_aa: CASSPTGNHQPQHF
cdr3_nt: TGTGCCAGCAGTCCGACAGGGAACCATCAGCCCCAGCATTTT

j_call: TRBJ1-2
v_call: TRBV3-1/TRBV3-2
cdr3_length: 13
clone_size: .
d_call: TRBD1
cdr3_aa: CASSQRTGGGYTF
cdr3_nt: TGTGCCAGCAGCCAAAGGACAGGGGGGGGCTACACCTTC

j_call: TRBJ2-1
v_call: TRBV6-2/TRBV6-3
cdr3_length: 15
clone_size: .
d_call: TRBD1
cdr3_aa: CASSTLRQGRNEQFF
cdr3_nt: TGTGCCAGCAGTACGCTACGACAGGGTCGAAATGAGCAGTTCTTC

j_call: TRBJ2-1
v_call: TRBV7-2
cdr3_length: 16
clone_size: once
d_call: .
cdr3_aa: CASSSRRGNSYNEQFF
cdr3_nt: TGTGCCAGCAGCTCCCGGAGGGGTAACTCCTACAATGAGCAGTTCTTC

j_call: TRBJ2-5
v_call: TRBV6-2/TRBV6-3
cdr3_length: 14
clone_size: .
d_call: TRBD2
cdr3_aa: CASSWEGMRETQYF
cdr3_nt: TGTGCCAGCAGTTGGGAGGGTATGCGGGAGACCCAGTACTTC

j_call: TRBJ2-1
v_call: TRBV29-1
cdr3_length: 14
clone_size: .
d_call: TRBD2
cdr3_aa: CSVRLAGARNEQFF
cdr3_nt: TGCAGCGTTAGACTAGCGGGGGCCCGCAATGAGCAGTTCTTC

j_call: TRBJ1-3
v_call: TRBV7-8
cdr3_length: 13
clone_size: .
d_call: TRBD1
cdr3_aa: CASSRDSRNTIYF
cdr3_nt: TGTGCCAGCAGCCGGGACAGTAGAAACACCATATATTTT

j_call: TRBJ2-1
v_call: TRBV5-5
cdr3_length: 15
clone_size: .
d_call: .
cdr3_aa: CASSPDSLPYNEQFF
cdr3_nt: TGTGCCAGCAGCCCCGACAGCCTCCCGTACAATGAGCAGTTCTTC

j_call: TRBJ1-4
v_call: TRBV19
cdr3_length: 13
clone_size: once
d_call: .
cdr3_aa: CATRGRGNEKLFF
cdr3_nt: TGTGCCACCCGAGGGAGGGGTAATGAAAAACTGTTTTTT

j_call: TRBJ2-1
v_call: TRBV14
cdr3_length: 16
clone_size: few
d_call: .
cdr3_aa: CASSQPAVYSYNEQFF
cdr3_nt: TGTGCCAGCAGCCAACCAGCGGTTTATTCCTACAATGAGCAGTTCTTC

j_call: TRBJ2-5
v_call: TRBV2
cdr3_length: 15
clone_size: .
d_call: TRBD1
cdr3_aa: CASGPGTGGGKTQYF
cdr3_nt: TGTGCCAGCGGGCCCGGGACAGGGGGAGGGAAGACCCAGTACTTC

j_call: TRBJ1-2
v_call: TRBV18
cdr3_length: 13
clone_size: .
d_call: .
cdr3_aa: CASSPPRPLGYTF
cdr3_nt: TGTGCCAGCTCACCACCCAGGCCTCTAGGCTACACCTTC

j_call: TRBJ2-5
v_call: TRBV7-7
cdr3_length: 13
clone_size: .
d_call: .
cdr3_aa: CASTMRVGETQYF
cdr3_nt: TGTGCTAGCACCATGAGGGTGGGAGAGACCCAGTACTTC

j_call: TRBJ2-2
v_call: TRBV4-3
cdr3_length: 17
clone_size: once
d_call: .
cdr3_aa: CASSRRWTEKNTGELFF
cdr3_nt: TGCGCCAGCAGCCGACGATGGACAGAAAAGAACACCGGGGAGCTGTTTTTT